Included here is one T cell receptor beta chain sequence, with context. This CDR3 comprises 15 residues. In germline, CDR1 is SEHNR, CDR2 FQNEAQ (reference sequence). V was clipped by 1 base and J by 11 bases, with 20 bases between them. This sample was included in a study of T cells after somatic rescue of genetic block. Libraries were prepared by immunoSEQ multiplex PCR; TCRdb keeps only in-frame clonotypes and omits some of them. The sample holds around 67,000 clones, under 95% seen once. This clonotype originated in a man aged 25-45 years. The chain combines TRBV7-9 with TRBJ1-1; D is ambiguous. The sequencing input was peripheral blood mononuclear cells (PBMCs). In DNA, the CDR3 is TGTGCCAGCAGCTTAGGTATGGCAGACCTCGGGCCTGCTTTCTTT. Its protein is CASSLGMADLGPAFF.